The text below deals with one TCR beta chain. Participant ages covered 18 to 89 years across 24 US areas. Cohorts were based on clinical histories the participants reported. The entry originates in a study of blood T cell repertoires in COVID-19. Overall study context: Whether acute or convalescent, the COVID-19 samples came from the United States, Italy and Spain.

TCRdb's copy holds only in-frame clones and misses some; the assay was immunoSEQ multiplex PCR. The sample lists about 360,000 clones; roughly 86% were seen once. V was trimmed by 2 bases and J by 6 bases, leaving 11 bases between them. The CDR3 spans 14 residues. The V call is TRBV23-1, the J call TRBJ2-1; D possibly corresponds to TRBD1 (6 bases). TRBV23-1 is designated an ORF whose function remains uncertain. Sequencing was carried out using PBMCs or T cells enriched from blood (not recorded which). The source of this sequence is a man aged 35-49 years in a cohort exposed to, infected with or recovered from COVID-19 (not recorded which). The CDR3 loop is CASSQLDRINEQFF. CDR3 sequence (DNA): TGCGCCAGCAGTCAACTAGACAGGATCAATGAGCAGTTCTTC.